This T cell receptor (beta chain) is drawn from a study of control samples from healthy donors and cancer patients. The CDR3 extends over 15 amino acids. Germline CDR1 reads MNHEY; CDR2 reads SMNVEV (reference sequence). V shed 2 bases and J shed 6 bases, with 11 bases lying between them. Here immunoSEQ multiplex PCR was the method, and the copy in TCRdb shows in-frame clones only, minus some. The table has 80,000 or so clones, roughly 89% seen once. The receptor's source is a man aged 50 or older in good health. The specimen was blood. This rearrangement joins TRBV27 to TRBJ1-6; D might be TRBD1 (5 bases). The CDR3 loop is CASSLTGDPNSPLHF. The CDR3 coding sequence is TGTGCCAGCAGTTTAACGGGGGACCCTAATTCACCCCTCCACTTT.